The T cell receptor beta chain under discussion was sequenced for a study of blood T cell repertoires in COVID-19. The CDR3 is 14 amino acids. Between the trimmed V and J ends, which lost 2 bases and 4 bases, there was a span of 8 bases. The germline CDR1 and CDR2 sequences are KGHDR and SFDVKD. The repertoire was sequenced with immunoSEQ multiplex PCR; TCRdb's copy has only in-frame clones and lacks some. The sample lists under 350,000 clones; roughly 86% were seen once. Sequences were obtained from PBMCs or T cells enriched from blood (not recorded which). The sequence came from a woman under 30 who had recovered from COVID-19. The rearrangement links TRBV24-1 to TRBJ1-3; tentatively, D is TRBD1 (6 bases). The CDR3 region is CATSDWGPGNTIYF. The CDR3 DNA reads as TGTGCCACCAGTGATTGGGGGCCCGGAAACACCATATATTTT.